The 32 T cell receptor beta chains given below trace back to one sample, sequenced in a study of T-cell reconstitution after alpha-beta-depleted transplantation in children (dated by TCRdb to the mid-2010s). This specimen's treatment or condition label, per the study, means: allogeneic hematopoietic cell transplantation with graft depleted of TCRalphabeta T cells and CD19 B cells. Receptor amplification or capture employed PCR. This sample was sequenced with an Illumina HiSeq 2500. TCR libraries were prepared with molecular barcoding, using unique molecular identifiers to normalize TCRbeta repertoire quantification. Using fastp at Q25 and MiXCR, TCRdb reprocessed the public reads and kept productive beta chains. Rows merge per CDR3 protein into single entries with the most common DNA and genes. The sample includes 700,000 to 850,000 distinct CDR3 sequences, with roughly 15% observed a single time. Roughly 4.8% of the sample belongs to the ten largest clones.

The specimen comprised PBMCs, mostly from graft donor cells, sampled 360 days after TCRalphabeta/CD19-depleted stem cell transplant. The receptors originated from a male patient younger than 18 who had a stem cell transplant for acute lymphoblastic leukemia, so the T cells may come from the graft donor.

This clonotype has a handful of counts. This chain links TRBV2 with TRBJ2-5; weak D call: TRBD2 (5 bases). The CDR3 runs to 15 residues. V lost 6 bases, J lost 3 bases, and 17 bases lay in between. Looked up from germline, CDR1 is SNHLY and CDR2 is FYNNEI. The CDR3 coding sequence is TGTGCCAGCAGCTTTCGCGGGCTTCAAAAAGAGACCCAGTACTTC. Its translation is CASSFRGLQKETQYF.

This chain links TRBV5-1 with TRBJ1-3, with D possibly matching TRBD1 (5 bases). Per germline, CDR1 SGHRS and CDR2 YFSETQ. This CDR3 is built from 20 residues. Trimming cost V 1 base and J 4 bases, with 27 bases left between them. The CDR3 nucleotides are TGCGCCAGCAGCTTGTGGTTGGAGGGGCGAGTCCTGGCGTCCGGAAACACCATATATTTT. Residues: CASSLWLEGRVLASGNTIYF.

There are a few counts of this clonotype. The chain combines TRBV20-1 with TRBJ2-7; 7 nucleotides line up with TRBD1. The CDR3 consists of 14 residues. V shed 2 bases, J shed 5 bases, and the junction held 9 bases outside the gene matches. Germline V gene sequence: CDR1 DFQATT, CDR2 SNEGSKA (reference sequence). This CDR3 is CSARPPTGSDEQYF. The CDR3 DNA reads TGCAGTGCTAGACCCCCGACAGGGAGCGACGAGCAGTACTTC.

This clonotype was detected a few times. The V call is TRBV18, the J call TRBJ2-7, with no clear D. The CDR3 length is 14 residues. CDR1 is KGHSH, CDR2 LQKENI, per germline. Deletions cut 2 bases from V and 4 bases from J, with 12 bases between. CDR3 sequence reads: CASSPAKSPYEQYF. DNA for the CDR3: TGTGCCAGCTCACCAGCGAAATCCCCTTACGAGCAGTACTTC.

This clonotype appeared a few times. The chain employs TRBV20-1 and TRBJ2-7; 9 nucleotides match TRBD2. The junction had 12 bases not matched to a gene; V was cut back by 6 bases and J by 0 bases. The CDR3 is 16 residues long. The V gene's germline CDR1 is DFQATT and CDR2 SNEGSKA (reference sequence). CDR3 sequence: CSANKRRLAASYEQYF. The CDR3 region has the DNA TGCAGTGCCAACAAGAGGCGACTAGCGGCCTCCTACGAGCAGTACTTC.

This chain connects TRBV5-1 to TRBJ2-3; perhaps TRBD2 as D (5 bases). The CDR3 consists of 15 residues. V lost 0 bases and J lost 2, with 10 bases in between. Looked up from germline, CDR1 is SGHRS and CDR2 is YFSETQ. As DNA, the CDR3 is TGCGCCAGCAGCTTGGGGACTCTCCCCACAGATACGCAGTATTTT. The encoded protein is CASSLGTLPTDTQYF.

This clonotype has a count of ten or more. V usage is TRBV5-1 and J usage is TRBJ2-5; D not certain. The CDR3 is 14 amino acids. With 1 base removed from V and 3 bases from J, the gap between germline ends came to 10 bases. Germline V gene lookup returns CDR1 SGHRS and CDR2 YFSETQ. CDR3 nucleotides: TGCGCCAGCAGCTTGCGTAGGGCCGAAGAGACCCAGTACTTC. This codes for CASSLRRAEETQYF.

This chain connects TRBV19 to TRBJ2-1; 8 nucleotides align to TRBD2. CDR3 length: 15 amino acids. Germline V gene lookup returns CDR1 LNHDA and CDR2 SQIVND (reference sequence). V lost 3 bases and J lost 9; bases outside the gene matches: 10. CDR3: CASSILSGSLGEQFF. The DNA for the CDR3 is TGTGCCAGTAGTATCCTCAGCGGGAGTCTAGGTGAGCAGTTCTTC.

This clonotype was seen a few times. The rearrangement links TRBV7-9 to TRBJ2-1; TRBD2 aligns across 7 bases. Germline CDR1 and CDR2: SEHNR and FQNEAQ (reference sequence). The CDR3 contains 16 residues. V was clipped by 5 bases and J by 4 bases; unmatched bases: 11. Written as DNA, the CDR3 is TGTGCCAGCAGCCCCCTTAGCGGGTCGACGTACAATGAGCAGTTCTTC. This translates into CASSPLSGSTYNEQFF. The variable domain in full, completed from reference TRBV7-9 and TRBJ2-1, reads DTGVSQNPRHKITKRGQNVTFRCDPISEHNRLYWYRQTLGQGPEFLTYFQNEAQLEKSRLLSDRFSAERPKGSFSTLEIQRTEQGDSAMYLCASSPLSGSTYNEQFFGPGTRLTVL.

The V gene is TRBV7-8, the J gene TRBJ2-2; 8 bases fit TRBD2. The CDR3 is 17 amino acids. Germline V CDR1 and CDR2: SGHVS, FQNEAQ. The junction had 9 bases not matched to a gene; V was cut back by 1 base and J by 5 bases. CDR3 sequence reads: CASSLGFREGGTGELFF. The CDR3 DNA reads TGTGCCAGCAGCTTAGGTTTCCGGGAGGGGGGGACCGGGGAGCTGTTTTTT.

The chain uses TRBV7-9 and TRBJ2-3, with D uncertain. The V gene lost 10 bases and the J gene lost 0 bases, with 23 bases spanning the gap. Germline V lookup: CDR1 SEHNR, CDR2 FQNEAQ (reference sequence). The CDR3 length is 17 residues. Written as DNA, the CDR3 is TGTGCCATCTCTACCCCGCTTGGCCCCCCTAGCACAGATACGCAGTATTTT. Its translation: CAISTPLGPPSTDTQYF.

This chain joins TRBV21-1 and TRBJ2-7; the DNA was not compared with TRBD1, the D call given in the table. TRBV21-1 has pseudogene status. The CDR3 runs 18 residues. The CDR3 DNA reads as TGTGCCAGCAGCAAACGCCCTGGACAGATCCTTATTACCTACGAGCAGTACTTC. Amino acids: CASSKRPGQILITYEQYF.

This clonotype came up a few times. The genes are TRBV20-1 and TRBJ2-3; possibly TRBD2 for D (5 bases). This CDR3 is 15 amino acids long. The V gene lost 6 bases and the J gene lost 0 bases, with 16 bases spanning the gap. Looked up from germline, CDR1 is DFQATT and CDR2 is SNEGSKA (reference sequence). The DNA for the CDR3 is TGCAGTGCCAGAAGAGCGGAAACTAGCACAGATACGCAGTATTTT. It codes for CSARRAETSTDTQYF.

V and J are TRBV5-5 and TRBJ2-3; no firm D call. Germline values: CDR1 SGHKS, CDR2 YYEKEE (reference sequence). CDR3 size: 13 residues. Trimming took off 0 bases at V and 5 bases at J, with 7 bases between the two ends. The CDR3 nucleotides read TGTGCCAGCAGCTTGGACGGCGGAGATACGCAGTATTTT. This sequence encodes CASSLDGGDTQYF.

This clonotype was detected only a few times. The J gene is TRBJ2-5, the V gene TRBV27; 9 positions match TRBD1. The trim removed 4 bases at V and 7 bases at J, leaving 7 bases unmatched. The germline V gene has CDR1 MNHEY and CDR2 SMNVEV (reference sequence). The CDR3 is made up of 14 amino acids. The chain's CDR3 is CASSSLDRGGTQYF. The CDR3 DNA reads as TGTGCCAGCAGTTCATTGGACAGGGGAGGGACCCAGTACTTC.

The chain combines TRBV5-1 with TRBJ2-2, with 8 bases matching TRBD2. Losses at the gene ends were 4 bases for V and 0 bases for J; bases not matched to a gene: 5. Germline values: CDR1 SGHRS, CDR2 YFSETQ. The length of the CDR3 is 16 residues. The CDR3 sequence: CASSRGGTTNTGELFF. The CDR3 DNA reads as TGCGCCAGCAGCCGGGGGGGGACTACGAACACCGGGGAGCTGTTTTTT.

This chain connects TRBV29-1 to TRBJ2-1; weak D call: TRBD2 (5 bases). V dropped 6 bases and J dropped 9 bases, with 21 bases sitting between them. The CDR3 is 14 residues long. Germline V gene sequence: CDR1 SQVTM, CDR2 ANQGSEA. CDR3 sequence (DNA): TGCAGCGTCTGGGATCCGTTTTTCGAGGGTGAGCAGTTCTTC. Its translation is CSVWDPFFEGEQFF.

The chain has TRBV6-1 and TRBJ2-2; perhaps TRBD1 as D (5 bases). Germline V gene sequence: CDR1 MNHNS, CDR2 SASEGT. The CDR3 sequence is 13 residues long. V shed 6 bases and J shed 5 bases, with 10 bases lying between them. The CDR3 loop reads CASRQGWTGELFF. CDR3 in DNA: TGTGCCAGCAGGCAGGGATGGACCGGGGAGCTGTTTTTT.

J is TRBJ1-1 and V is TRBV5-1; TRBD1 might be the D (6 bases). V was shortened by 0 bases and J by 7 bases, with 13 bases between the two germline ends. This CDR3 spans 14 amino acids. Germline lookup yields CDR1 SGHRS and CDR2 YFSETQ. The CDR3 coding sequence is TGCGCCAGCAGCTTGGCCAGGGGTGGAGGTGAAGCTTTCTTT. Amino acids: CASSLARGGGEAFF.

The genes are TRBV20-1 and TRBJ2-1, with TRBD2 matching over 9 bases. The CDR3 runs 16 residues. Losses at the gene ends were 3 bases for V and 2 bases for J; bases not matched to a gene: 8. The germline CDR1 and CDR2 sequences are DFQATT and SNEGSKA (reference sequence). For the CDR3, the DNA is TGCAGTGCTAGGCCCCACGGCGGGAGGGCCTACAATGAGCAGTTCTTC. This gives the protein CSARPHGGRAYNEQFF.

The chain has TRBV7-2 and TRBJ1-4, with unresolved D. Germline CDR1 is SGHTA and CDR2 is FQGNSA. Trimming left V 1 base short and J 5 bases short, with 8 bases between. The CDR3 runs to 14 residues. This CDR3 is CASSLGTYNEKLFF. DNA for the CDR3: TGTGCCAGCAGCTTAGGGACGTACAATGAAAAACTGTTTTTT.

V gene TRBV20-1 combines with J gene TRBJ2-5; 9 bases line up with TRBD1. Germline trimming cut 3 bases from V and 5 bases from J; bases unmatched to any gene: 22. Per the germline V gene, CDR1 is DFQATT and CDR2 is SNEGSKA (reference sequence). The CDR3 has 19 amino acids. For the CDR3, the DNA is TGCAGTGCTAGCCCTAAAGGGGGGGGACAGGGATGGTTACGGGAGACCCAGTACTTC. It is translated as CSASPKGGGQGWLRETQYF.

This clonotype showed up just a few times. The gene calls are TRBV7-8 and TRBJ1-3; maybe TRBD1 (5 bases). The CDR3 runs 18 residues. Trimming cost V 5 bases and J 0 bases, with 20 bases left between them. Germline loops: CDR1 SGHVS, CDR2 FQNEAQ. The CDR3 DNA follows: TGTGCCAGCAGCAACATGGGTCGACAGAAGAGCTCTGGAAACACCATATATTTT. Protein sequence: CASSNMGRQKSSGNTIYF.

In its sample, this clonotype was seen a few times. V usage is TRBV4-1 and J usage is TRBJ2-5, with D possibly TRBD1 on 5 matching bases. The CDR3 is 15 amino acids. CDR1 is MGHRA, CDR2 YSYEKL, per germline. Trimming took off 0 bases at V and 2 bases at J, with 10 bases between the two ends. Here the CDR3 DNA reads TGCGCCAGCAGCCAAGACGGACAAGGTCAAGAGACCCAGTACTTC. The encoded protein is CASSQDGQGQETQYF.

This clonotype was found many times. The V and J genes are TRBV5-6 and TRBJ2-3; 9 nucleotides line up with TRBD2. This CDR3 is built from 15 residues. Trimming cost V 2 bases and J 1 base; bases outside gene matches: 2. CDR1 is SGHDT, CDR2 YYEEEE, per germline. The CDR3 DNA reads as TGTGCCAGCAGCTTCCGGACTAGCGGCACAGATACGCAGTATTTT. Its protein product is CASSFRTSGTDTQYF.

The chain carries TRBV27 and TRBJ2-7, with TRBD1 matching 7 bases. The germline V gene has CDR1 MNHEY and CDR2 SMNVEV (reference sequence). The CDR3 runs 15 residues. Germline trimming cut 5 bases from V and 3 bases from J; bases unmatched to any gene: 10. CDR3 DNA: TGTGCCAGCAGTAGCCGGGACAGACCTAACTACGAGCAGTACTTC. Encoded protein: CASSSRDRPNYEQYF.

This sequence joins TRBV20-1 and TRBJ2-7, with TRBD2 identical over 7 bases. With 1 base clipped from V and 2 bases from J, the junction kept 11 bases outside the gene matches. Germline V lookup: CDR1 DFQATT, CDR2 SNEGSKA (reference sequence). CDR3 length: 16 residues. This CDR3 reads CSARGLIAGSAYEQYF. The CDR3 coding sequence is TGCAGTGCTAGAGGCCTTATAGCGGGTTCTGCCTACGAGCAGTACTTC.

This clonotype has a count of ten or more. In DNA, the CDR3 is TGTGCCAGCAGGGGTGGTATGGTCACCGGGGAGCTGTTTTTT. Residues: CASRGGMVTGELFF. The gene calls are TRBV7-6 and TRBJ2-2, with D unresolved. CDR3 length equals 14 residues. V lost 6 bases and J 4 bases, leaving 12 bases between the germline ends. From germline, CDR1 is SGHVS and CDR2 FNYEAQ.

This clonotype was observed a handful of times. This CDR3 reads CASRLGGTGELFF. In nucleotides, the CDR3 is TGTGCCAGCCGCCTGGGAGGCACCGGGGAGCTGTTTTTT. The rearrangement links TRBV7-3 to TRBJ2-2; maybe TRBD2 (6 bases). CDR1 is SGHTA, CDR2 FQGTGA, per germline. V lost 8 bases, J lost 4 bases, and 11 bases lay in between. The CDR3 totals 13 residues. Supplemented by reference TRBV7-3 and TRBJ2-2, the full variable domain reads GAGVSQTPSNKVTEKGKYVELRCDPISGHTALYWYRQSLGQGPEFLIYFQGTGAADDSGLPNDRFFAVRPEGSVSTLKIQRTERGDSAVYLCASRLGGTGELFFGEGSRLTVL.

V usage is TRBV12-3 or TRBV12-4 and J usage is TRBJ2-1; 10 bases line up with TRBD2. This CDR3 has 20 amino acids. Unmatched junction bases numbered 22, after V lost 4 bases and J lost 7 bases. The CDR3 loop reads CASSSRTSGTPPETRNEQFF. The DNA of the CDR3 is TGTGCCAGCAGTTCGCGGACTAGCGGTACTCCCCCTGAGACGAGAAATGAGCAGTTCTTC.

There are a few counts of this clonotype. V and J are TRBV27 and TRBJ2-5, with TRBD1 matching over 8 bases. Germline lookup yields CDR1 MNHEY and CDR2 SMNVEV (reference sequence). The junction had 5 bases not matched to a gene; V was cut back by 5 bases and J by 3 bases. This CDR3 is 14 amino acids long. DNA of the CDR3: TGTGCCAGCAGTCCATGGACAGGGAAAGAGACCCAGTACTTC. Translated, it gives CASSPWTGKETQYF.

This chain connects TRBV12-3 or TRBV12-4 to TRBJ1-3; the D is unclear. This CDR3 spans 17 amino acids. V was clipped by 7 bases and J by 1 base, with 20 bases between them. The CDR3 is CASTETFSWPSGNTIYF. The CDR3 DNA follows: TGTGCCAGCACCGAAACTTTTTCATGGCCTTCTGGAAACACCATATATTTT.